This TCR beta chain originates from a study of blood T cell repertoires in COVID-19. Trimming left V 7 bases short and J 3 bases short, with 16 bases between. The length of the CDR3 is 15 residues. Germline V gene data show CDR1 as SNHLY and CDR2 as FYNNEI. The table came from immunoSEQ multiplex PCR; TCRdb's copy has only in-frame clones and leaves some out. This sample has roughly 370,000 clones; approximately 87% occur once, and the top ten carry about a tenth. This study enrolled people aged about 18 to 90 from about 26 US geographic areas. The rearrangement joins TRBV2 to TRBJ1-5; TRBD1 might be the D (6 bases). Sequenced material: PBMCs or T cells enriched from blood (not recorded which). The receptor's source is a woman aged 50 to 60 who had recovered from COVID-19. In DNA form, the CDR3 reads TGTGCCAGCACGGGGGAGGGGGTACACAATCAGCCCCAGCATTTT. Its protein is CASTGEGVHNQPQHF.